This TCR beta chain emerged from a study of shared clonotypes between healthy human individuals. Study summary: Used for every donor were three CD4 naive, three CD4 memory, two CD8 naive and one CD8 memory plate. Notes on the study in general: Researchers found naive subsets generally carried larger estimated richness than memory subsets.

About this clone: Antigen specificity is unknown.

The data were produced by immunoSEQ multiplex PCR, yet TCRdb's version contains in-frame clones alone and is incomplete. The sample includes about 2,100,000 clones, about 93% of them seen just once. The naive CD8 fraction comprised CD45RO-negative cells positively selected for CCR7 and excluded terminally differentiated effector memory CD45RA+ cells. In germline, CDR1 is DFQATT, CDR2 SNEGSKA (reference sequence). This CDR3 spans 11 amino acids. J is TRBJ2-7 and V is TRBV20-1; D remains unclear. What was sequenced was naive CD8+ T cells from PBMCs. This sequence was found in a man aged 18 to 29 in good health. Some clones in this sample may be carry-over from other donors' samples. The CDR3 loop reads CSAQWGYEQYF. The CDR3 DNA reads TGCAGCGCTCAATGGGGCTACGAGCAGTACTTC.